These T cell receptor beta chains were read from a single sample in a study of immune cell composition in non-small cell lung cancer. The data were produced by immunoSEQ multiplex PCR, yet TCRdb's version contains in-frame clones alone and is incomplete. The sample holds 2,500 to 4,000 clones; around 78% are singletons and the top ten take 9.5% to 15%. Sequenced input: non-adjacent lung tissue. These TCRs come from a human donor with non-small cell lung cancer. The donor label of this sample is uncertain. Both conserved end residues are part of each CDR3. D genes are given only for firm matches. Clone size is shown for a subset of rows, as once, few, many or a class of expanded clone.

TRBV9	once	TRBJ2-3	-	TGTGCCAGCAGCGTAGCGGCAGGGGTCACAGATACGCAGTATTTT	CASSVAAGVTDTQYF
TRBV19	-	TRBJ2-1	TRBD1	TGTGCCAGTAGCTCCCTGATGACAGGGGGTTACAATGAGCAGTTCTTC	CASSSLMTGGYNEQFF
TRBV23-1	-	TRBJ2-7	TRBD2	TGCGCCAGCAGTCAATCCGGCGGGAGACACCTCAATCCTTTCTACGAGCAGTACTTC	CASSQSGGRHLNPFYEQYF
TRBV7-2	-	TRBJ2-5	TRBD1	TGTGCCAGCAGTCAGGGACAGGGGGTCCAAGAGACCCAGTACTTC	CASSQGQGVQETQYF
TRBV5-4	-	TRBJ2-2	TRBD2	TGTGCCAGCACCCCGGGAGGGGCGCAAACCGGGGAGCTGTTTTTT	CASTPGGAQTGELFF
TRBV5-4	-	TRBJ2-7	TRBD1	TGTGCCAGCAGCATCTCGTCCCGACAGGGATCCTACGAGCAGTACTTC	CASSISSRQGSYEQYF
TRBV15	-	TRBJ2-5	TRBD1	TGTGCCACCAGCAGGGCAGGGGGAGAGACCCAGTACTTC	CATSRAGGETQYF
TRBV21-1	few	TRBJ2-3	-	TGTGCCAGCAGCACCCGGGGTGGGAGGGCAGATACGCAGTATTTT	CASSTRGGRADTQYF
TRBV27	few	TRBJ2-5	-	TGTGCCAGCGGGCCGCGAGGGGGAGAGACCCAGTACTTC	CASGPRGGETQYF
TRBV19	-	TRBJ1-2	-	TGTGCCAGTATTAGCGGTTCGGGGGGGCGAAGAGGCTACACCTTC	CASISGSGGRRGYTF
TRBV5-4	-	TRBJ2-7	-	TGTGCCAGCAGGCGGGACAGCTCATGGGAGCAGTACTTC	CASRRDSSWEQYF
TRBV28	-	TRBJ1-2	TRBD1	TGTGCCAGCAGTTCGGGACAGAGCTATGGCTACACCTTC	CASSSGQSYGYTF
TRBV9	-	TRBJ2-3	TRBD2	TGTGCCAGCAGCGTAGGGGCTAGCGGGAGTAGTGATACGCAGTATTTT	CASSVGASGSSDTQYF
TRBV10-3	medium-sized	TRBJ2-7	TRBD1	TGTGCCATCAGCGACTCGGGACAGGGGCCCGAGCAGTACTTC	CAISDSGQGPEQYF
TRBV28	-	TRBJ2-7	-	TGTGCCAGCAGGAAAAGCGGAGCTCTGCGGGAGCAGTACTTC	CASRKSGALREQYF
TRBV7-8	-	TRBJ1-5	-	TGTGCCAGCCGCCTTGGGGCAGACAATCAGCCCCAGCATTTT	CASRLGADNQPQHF
TRBV18	once	TRBJ2-1	TRBD1	TGTGCCAGCTCACCCTCAGGGACAGGGTACAATGAGCAGTTCTTC	CASSPSGTGYNEQFF
TRBV4-2	-	TRBJ2-2	TRBD2	TGTGCCAGCAGCCAGCTGACCGCCGGGACTAGCCATGGGGGGGAGCTGTTTTTT	CASSQLTAGTSHGGELFF
TRBV18	-	TRBJ2-3	TRBD2	TGTGCCAGCACATCTAGCGGGAGTTCGGGGGCAGATACGCAGTATTTT	CASTSSGSSGADTQYF
TRBV18	-	TRBJ2-7	TRBD1	TGTGCCAGCTCCTCGACAGGGGGAGCCTACGAGCAGTACTTC	CASSSTGGAYEQYF
TRBV5-4	-	TRBJ1-2	TRBD1	TGTGCCAGCCGACCAGGGGGGTATGATGGCTACACCTTC	CASRPGGYDGYTF
TRBV7-2	-	TRBJ2-1	TRBD2	TGTGCCAGCAGGACCCTAGCGGCCGCCGGGGGTGAGCAGTTCTTC	CASRTLAAAGGEQFF
TRBV2	-	TRBJ2-2	-	TGTGCCAGCAGTGAAACTGAGAACACCGGGGAGCTGTTTTTT	CASSETENTGELFF
TRBV6-5	-	TRBJ2-7	TRBD2	TGTGCCAGCAGTTACTCGCTAGCGGGAGACGAGCAGTACTTC	CASSYSLAGDEQYF
TRBV4-3	once	TRBJ2-3	-	TGCGCCAGCAGCCGCAACTTCGATACGCAGTATTTT	CASSRNFDTQYF
TRBV7-2	-	TRBJ1-5	-	TGTGCCAGCAGCTTGCAGGGGTATCAGCCCCAGCATTTT	CASSLQGYQPQHF
TRBV7-2	-	TRBJ2-7	-	TGTGCCAGCAGCCCCAGCCCGGGAGAGGTCTACGAGCAGTACTTC	CASSPSPGEVYEQYF
TRBV19	-	TRBJ2-1	TRBD1	TGTGCCAGTAGTACCCATGACAGGGTACCCTACAATGAGCAGTTCTTC	CASSTHDRVPYNEQFF
TRBV6-1	-	TRBJ2-3	-	TGTGCCAGCAGTGAAATCGGGGTGAGGACAGATACGCAGTATTTT	CASSEIGVRTDTQYF
TRBV11-2	few	TRBJ2-4	-	TGTGCCAGCAGTTACCCAGGGGCGTCCAAAAACATTCAGTACTTC	CASSYPGASKNIQYF
TRBV7-9	-	TRBJ2-3	TRBD2	TGTGCCAGCAGCTTAACTAGCGGGAACACAGATACGCAGTATTTT	CASSLTSGNTDTQYF
TRBV10-2	-	TRBJ2-1	-	TGCGCCAGCAGTGAGTCGACCGTCAGGATCAATGAGCAGTTCTTC	CASSESTVRINEQFF
TRBV19	-	TRBJ2-1	TRBD2	TGTGCCAGTAGTATTTCTCGGACTAGCGGCTACAATGAGCAGTTCTTC	CASSISRTSGYNEQFF
TRBV6-4	-	TRBJ2-7	TRBD2	TGTGCCAGCAGCGCACTAGCGGGAGACGGCGAGCAGTACTTC	CASSALAGDGEQYF
TRBV5-6	-	TRBJ2-7	TRBD1	TGTGCCAGCAGCCTACGGACAGGGACGGTTGACGAGCAGTACTTC	CASSLRTGTVDEQYF
TRBV5-1	-	TRBJ2-1	TRBD2	TGCGCCAGTGGGACTAGCGGAAATCCGTCCTACAATGAGCAGTTCTTC	CASGTSGNPSYNEQFF
TRBV4-1	-	TRBJ2-7	TRBD2	TGCGCCAGCAGCCATCCCTATGGAGCGGGAGTAGCGGACGAGCAGTACTTC	CASSHPYGAGVADEQYF
TRBV25-1	-	TRBJ2-7	-	TGTGCCAGCAGTGAAGAGTCAGGCTCCTACGAGCAGTACTTC	CASSEESGSYEQYF
TRBV5-6	-	TRBJ2-1	-	TGTGCCAGCAGCTTGAGGTTATATCAGGGGGGTGAGCAGTTCTTC	CASSLRLYQGGEQFF
TRBV4-3	few	TRBJ2-7	-	TGCGCCAGCAGCCAATCAGTCTCCTACGAGCAGTACTTC	CASSQSVSYEQYF
TRBV11-2	-	TRBJ2-7	-	TGTGCCAGCAGCCCCCCCGTAGGCAGGGGGAGGGAGCAGTACTTC	CASSPPVGRGREQYF
TRBV2	-	TRBJ1-2	-	TGTGCCAGCACCCGACTGGTTATCTATGGCTACACCTTC	CASTRLVIYGYTF